This is a list of T cell receptor beta chains from one sample in a study of blood T cell repertoires in COVID-19. This table comes from immunoSEQ multiplex PCR, and its TCRdb copy is limited to in-frame clones, with some not included. Of about 300,000 clones listed, around four fifths are singletons. The specimen was peripheral blood. All receptors derive from a woman aged 45-60 years with acute or convalescent COVID-19. CDR3s include the opening cysteine and the closing phenylalanine or tryptophan. Each record gives: V gene, clone size, J gene, D gene, CDR3 length, CDR3 protein, CDR3 DNA. A D gene is named only where the DNA matches it firmly. Size values are once, few and many counts, or a class for expanded clones, and some rows have none.

TRBV7-3	.	TRBJ1-2	TRBD1	13	CASSPDRGNGYTF	TGTGCCAGCAGCCCCGACAGGGGGAATGGCTACACCTTC
TRBV30	few	TRBJ2-6	.	14	CAWARGGGANVLTF	TGTGCCTGGGCCAGGGGTGGTGGGGCCAACGTCCTGACTTTC
TRBV2	.	TRBJ1-4	TRBD1	14	CASSEQGADEKLFF	TGTGCCAGCAGCGAACAGGGGGCGGATGAAAAACTGTTTTTT
TRBV9	.	TRBJ2-3	TRBD2	15	CASSPRAGVTDTQYF	TGTGCCAGCAGCCCCCGAGCGGGAGTGACAGATACGCAGTATTTT
TRBV2	.	TRBJ2-6	TRBD1	16	CASTLDRVSGANVLTF	TGTGCCAGCACCCTTGACAGGGTCTCTGGGGCCAACGTCCTGACTTTC
TRBV30	.	TRBJ2-3	TRBD1	15	CAWSGGQGAGDTQYF	TGTGCCTGGAGTGGGGGACAGGGGGCAGGAGATACGCAGTATTTT
TRBV7-9	.	TRBJ2-1	TRBD1	18	CASSLEGATGGTYNEQFF	TGTGCCAGCAGCTTAGAGGGGGCAACAGGGGGAACATACAATGAGCAGTTCTTC
TRBV20-1	.	TRBJ1-2	.	11	CSAIGGGGYTF	TGCAGTGCCATAGGGGGGGGCGGCTACACCTTC
TRBV7-9	.	TRBJ1-2	TRBD1	15	CASSSFGQDNYGYTF	TGTGCCAGCAGCTCTTTCGGACAGGATAACTATGGCTACACCTTC
TRBV7-2	.	TRBJ1-1	.	16	CASSSFGGALNTEAFF	TGTGCCAGCAGTTCCTTTGGCGGGGCCCTGAACACTGAAGCTTTCTTT
TRBV5-1	.	TRBJ1-1	TRBD1	15	CASSPLQGINTEAFF	TGCGCCAGCAGCCCGCTACAGGGGATTAACACTGAAGCTTTCTTT
TRBV3-1/TRBV3-2	once	TRBJ2-1	.	11	CASSQAGGQFF	TGTGCCAGCAGCCAAGCAGGAGGGCAGTTCTTC
TRBV11-2	.	TRBJ2-2	TRBD2	13	CASSPTSAGELFF	TGTGCCAGCAGCCCGACTAGCGCCGGGGAGCTGTTTTTT
TRBV18	once	TRBJ2-3	.	16	CASSPGDSRSTDTQYF	TGTGCCAGCTCACCAGGCGACAGCCGCAGCACAGATACGCAGTATTTT
TRBV20-1	.	TRBJ2-7	TRBD2	15	CSASIGGSLSYEQYF	TGCAGTGCTAGTATTGGCGGGAGCCTCTCCTACGAGCAGTACTTC
TRBV21-1	.	TRBJ2-2	.	16	CASRTGGGGRTGELFF	TGTGCCAGCAGAACCGGTGGAGGCGGTAGAACCGGGGAGCTGTTTTTT
TRBV18	few	TRBJ1-1	TRBD1	14	CASSPHAGGTEAFF	TGTGCCAGCTCACCACACGCAGGGGGGACTGAAGCTTTCTTT
TRBV5-5	.	TRBJ2-5	TRBD2	16	CASSLGRTSGQETQYF	TGTGCCAGCAGCTTGGGTAGGACTAGCGGCCAAGAGACCCAGTACTTC
TRBV6-5	.	TRBJ2-5	.	14	CASSRTNRGGTQYF	TGTGCCAGCAGCCGAACTAACAGGGGGGGGACCCAGTACTTC
TRBV2	few	TRBJ1-5	.	15	CASGPSLGAAQPQHF	TGTGCCAGCGGCCCCAGTTTAGGGGCAGCCCAGCCCCAGCATTTT
TRBV5-4	.	TRBJ2-3	TRBD2	14	CAIKRGGSTDTQYF	TGTGCGATCAAGCGGGGGGGGAGCACAGATACGCAGTATTTT
TRBV7-2	once	TRBJ2-7	.	13	CASSSDRSYEQYF	TGTGCCAGCAGCTCGGACAGATCCTACGAGCAGTACTTC
TRBV9	.	TRBJ2-3	TRBD1	14	CASSVGQGASTQYF	TGTGCCAGCAGCGTGGGGCAGGGGGCGTCGACGCAGTATTTT
TRBV5-8	.	TRBJ1-3	TRBD1	14	CASSRDRGRNTIYF	TGTGCCAGCAGCCGAGACAGGGGAAGAAACACCATATATTTT
TRBV18	.	TRBJ2-4	.	15	CASSPDSLAKNIQYF	TGTGCCAGCTCACCCGACTCGTTAGCCAAAAACATTCAGTACTTC
TRBV2	.	TRBJ1-2	.	14	CASSAVREVRGYTF	TGTGCCAGCAGTGCGGTCAGGGAGGTCCGTGGCTACACCTTC
TRBV7-2	.	TRBJ1-1	.	15	CASSPRLVGNTEAFF	TGTGCCAGCAGCCCCCGCCTGGTCGGGAACACTGAAGCTTTCTTT
TRBV3-1/TRBV3-2	.	TRBJ2-7	.	15	CASRREDGDPYEQYF	TGTGCCAGCAGGAGGGAGGACGGGGATCCCTACGAGCAGTACTTC
TRBV4-3	few	TRBJ2-3	.	15	CASSDGQTSTDTQYF	TGCGCCAGCAGCGACGGACAGACCAGCACAGATACGCAGTATTTT
TRBV5-1	.	TRBJ2-5	TRBD2	14	CASSKREDRKTQYF	TGCGCCAGCAGTAAGCGGGAGGATCGAAAGACCCAGTACTTC
TRBV2	.	TRBJ2-2	.	14	CASSGDSYTGELFF	TGTGCCAGCAGCGGAGACAGCTACACCGGGGAGCTGTTTTTT
TRBV5-1	few	TRBJ2-7	TRBD2	16	CASSPGLAGGSYEQYF	TGCGCCAGCAGCCCAGGACTAGCGGGAGGATCCTACGAGCAGTACTTC
TRBV5-1	.	TRBJ1-2	TRBD1	15	CASSLLGGTNYGYTF	TGCGCCAGCAGCTTGCTAGGGGGCACTAACTATGGCTACACCTTC
TRBV19	.	TRBJ1-1	.	14	CASSMSGMNTEAFF	TGTGCCAGTAGTATGTCGGGGATGAACACTGAAGCTTTCTTT
TRBV7-2	.	TRBJ2-3	.	13	CASSQSGTDTQYF	TGTGCCAGCAGCCAAAGCGGCACAGATACGCAGTATTTT
TRBV6-5	.	TRBJ1-1	.	14	CATYQMGGDTEAFF	TGTGCCACCTACCAGATGGGCGGGGACACTGAAGCTTTCTTT
TRBV5-4	few	TRBJ2-3	.	15	CASSSQRSSTDTQYF	TGTGCCAGCAGCTCCCAGAGGTCTAGCACAGATACGCAGTATTTT
TRBV7-2	.	TRBJ1-1	.	13	CASSTKTTGEAFF	TGTGCCAGCAGCACCAAGACGACTGGGGAAGCTTTCTTT
TRBV7-6	.	TRBJ2-7	.	12	CASSQGPYEQYF	TGTGCCAGCAGCCAGGGGCCTTACGAGCAGTACTTC
TRBV20-1	.	TRBJ1-1	.	15	CSASGRAQGSTEAFF	TGCAGTGCTAGTGGGAGGGCCCAAGGGAGCACTGAAGCTTTCTTT
TRBV7-2	.	TRBJ2-3	TRBD1	15	CASSFGTGGTDTQYF	TGTGCCAGCAGCTTTGGGACAGGGGGGACAGATACGCAGTATTTT
TRBV24-1	.	TRBJ1-5	.	14	CATAPGNSNQPQHF	TGTGCCACCGCTCCGGGGAATAGCAATCAGCCCCAGCATTTT
TRBV2	few	TRBJ1-2	.	12	CASSPNNYGYTF	TGTGCCAGCAGCCCCAATAACTATGGCTACACCTTC
TRBV9	.	TRBJ1-4	TRBD1	17	CASSPRRDRATNEKLFF	TGTGCCAGCAGCCCGCGACGGGACAGGGCAACTAATGAAAAACTGTTTTTT
TRBV4-2	.	TRBJ2-5	TRBD2	20	CASSQDWGGLAGPGRETQYF	TGTGCCAGCAGCCAAGATTGGGGAGGCCTAGCGGGGCCTGGGCGGGAGACCCAGTACTTC
TRBV29-1	few	TRBJ1-2	.	11	CSVQGSYGYTF	TGCAGCGTTCAGGGATCCTATGGCTACACCTTC
TRBV6-2/TRBV6-3	.	TRBJ1-1	.	13	CASSYDGETEAFF	TGTGCCAGCAGTTACGATGGGGAGACTGAAGCTTTCTTT